These 14 T cell receptor beta chains were sequenced from one sample in a study of blood T cell repertoires in COVID-19. Here immunoSEQ multiplex PCR was the method, and the copy in TCRdb shows in-frame clones only, minus some. The sample includes 350,000 to 550,000 clones, 80% to 90% of them seen just once. What was sequenced was PBMCs or T cells enriched from blood (not recorded which). The receptors originated from a man younger than 40 who had recovered from COVID-19.

The genes are TRBV7-9 and TRBJ2-1; tentatively, D is TRBD1 (6 bases). V was trimmed by 2 bases and J by 8 bases, leaving 7 bases between them. There are 12 residues in the CDR3. Germline-derived CDR1 and CDR2 are SEHNR and FQNEAQ (reference sequence). CDR3 sequence: CASSLQGHEQFF. CDR3 coding DNA: TGTGCCAGCAGCTTACAGGGGCATGAGCAGTTCTTC. Using reference TRBV7-9 and TRBJ2-1 for the parts outside the CDR3, the full variable domain is DTGVSQNPRHKITKRGQNVTFRCDPISEHNRLYWYRQTLGQGPEFLTYFQNEAQLEKSRLLSDRFSAERPKGSFSTLEIQRTEQGDSAMYLCASSLQGHEQFFGPGTRLTVL.

The rearrangement uses TRBV18 and TRBJ2-1, with 7 bases fitting TRBD1. Trimming took 3 bases from V and 6 from J; bases not matched to a gene: 11. Per the germline V gene, CDR1 is KGHSH and CDR2 is LQKENI. CDR3 length: 16 residues. CDR3 nucleotides: TGTGCCAGCTCACCCCTGGCAGGGGGTATCGGCAATGAGCAGTTCTTC. Translating gives CASSPLAGGIGNEQFF.

V gene TRBV9 combines with J gene TRBJ1-5; perhaps TRBD1 as D (5 bases). The CDR3 contains 15 residues. CDR1 and CDR2 (germline): SGDLS, YYNGEE. Deletions cut 0 bases from V and 1 base from J, with 8 bases between. The CDR3 reads CASSVGWGSNQPQHF. The CDR3 coding sequence is TGTGCCAGCAGCGTAGGATGGGGCAGCAATCAGCCCCAGCATTTT.

The chain employs TRBV11-3 and TRBJ2-1, with 9 bases identical to TRBD2. The CDR3 consists of 15 residues. The germline V gene has CDR1 SGHNT and CDR2 YENEEA. The ends lost 5 bases at V and 8 bases at J; junction bases unmatched: 10. The CDR3 nucleotides are TGTGCCAGCAGCCAGTTAGCGGGAGTGGGCCATGAGCAGTTCTTC. It translates to CASSQLAGVGHEQFF.

J is TRBJ1-3 and V is TRBV6-5; D perhaps matches TRBD1 (5 bases). The V end lost 5 bases, the J end lost 2 bases, and 10 bases lay between the germline ends. CDR3 length: 14 residues. Germline assignment: CDR1 MNHEY and CDR2 SVGAGI. The chain's CDR3 is CASSRGHTGNTIYF. The CDR3 DNA sequence: TGTGCCAGCAGTCGCGGACACACTGGAAACACCATATATTTT.

The chain employs TRBV5-6 and TRBJ2-5; D might be TRBD1 (5 bases). Looked up from germline, CDR1 is SGHDT and CDR2 is YYEEEE. V was shortened by 0 bases and J by 1 base, with 7 bases between the two germline ends. This CDR3 contains 14 residues. CDR3 residues: CASSLGQLQETQYF. CDR3 DNA sequence: TGTGCCAGCAGCTTGGGACAGCTCCAAGAGACCCAGTACTTC.

This clone was found a few times. The V call is TRBV27, the J call TRBJ2-3, with 10 bases aligning to TRBD1. The CDR3 covers 14 residues. Germline V gene lookup returns CDR1 MNHEY and CDR2 SMNVEV (reference sequence). The trim removed 5 bases at V and 2 bases at J, leaving 1 base unmatched. CDR3 sequence: CASSRQGATDTQYF. In DNA, the CDR3 is TGTGCCAGCAGTAGACAGGGGGCCACAGATACGCAGTATTTT.

This chain joins TRBV12-3 or TRBV12-4 and TRBJ1-5, with D perhaps TRBD1 (5 bases). Between the trimmed V and J ends, which lost 4 bases and 4 bases, there was a span of 8 bases. The CDR3 is made up of 13 amino acids. CDR3 sequence (DNA): TGTGCCAGCAGTTGGGACTGGAATCAGCCCCAGCATTTT. Translation gives CASSWDWNQPQHF.

The chain employs TRBV5-6 and TRBJ2-1, with 9 bases matching TRBD2. V lost 4 bases and J lost 9; bases outside the gene matches: 11. The CDR3 totals 15 residues. Germline V gene sequence: CDR1 SGHDT, CDR2 YYEEEE. CDR3 in amino acids: CASSPASGIGGEQFF. The DNA for the CDR3 is TGTGCCAGCAGCCCCGCTAGCGGGATTGGCGGTGAGCAGTTCTTC.

J is TRBJ2-5 and V is TRBV11-2; weak D call: TRBD2 (6 bases). Germline assignment: CDR1 SGHAT and CDR2 FQNNGV. CDR3 size: 15 residues. V was trimmed by 6 bases and J by 1 base, leaving 15 bases between them. The CDR3: CASRPRGSGQETQYF. The CDR3 DNA follows: TGTGCCAGCAGACCGAGGGGTAGCGGCCAAGAGACCCAGTACTTC. The variable domain in full, with the rest retrieved from reference TRBV11-2 and TRBJ2-5, is EAGVAQSPRYKIIEKRQSVAFWCNPISGHATLYWYQQILGQGPKLLIQFQNNGVVDDSQLPKDRFSAERLKGVDSTLKIQPAKLEDSAVYLCASRPRGSGQETQYFGPGTRLLVL.

The chain employs TRBV19 and TRBJ2-7; D may be TRBD2 (6 bases). The germline gives CDR1 LNHDA, CDR2 SQIVND (reference sequence). V was trimmed by 6 bases and J by 3 bases, leaving 12 bases between them. The CDR3 has 13 residues. CDR3 sequence (DNA): TGTGCCAGTAGCCCCCGGGGGAGCTACGAGCAGTACTTC. Its translation: CASSPRGSYEQYF.

With regard to this clone: This same CDR3 is encoded by further DNA sequences in the sample. The chain employs TRBV5-4 and TRBJ2-7, with 7 bases that match TRBD1. In germline, CDR1 is SGHNT, CDR2 YYREEE (reference sequence). There are 14 residues in the CDR3. V shed 4 bases and J 4 bases; nucleotides not matched to a gene: 8. The CDR3 spells CASSPRQGSYEQYF. CDR3 in DNA: TGTGCCAGCAGCCCACGACAGGGTTCTTACGAGCAGTACTTC.

The chain employs TRBV7-6 and TRBJ1-3; D unclear. CDR1 is SGHVS and CDR2 is FNYEAQ in the germline V gene. Trimming shortened V by 1 base and J by 0 bases, and 10 bases separated the two germline ends. The CDR3 is 16 amino acids. In DNA, the CDR3 is TGTGCCAGCAGCTTAGGTGGTACGGGCTCTGGAAACACCATATATTTT. Its protein is CASSLGGTGSGNTIYF.

V and J are TRBV5-6 and TRBJ2-1; TRBD2 is a possible D gene (7 bases). Germline V CDR1 and CDR2: SGHDT, YYEEEE. The V gene lost 4 bases and the J gene lost 9 bases, with 14 bases spanning the gap. The CDR3 is 13 residues long. DNA of the CDR3: TGTGCCAGCAGCCCCTACAGGGAGGGTGAGCAGTTCTTC. This translates into CASSPYREGEQFF.